This T cell receptor (beta chain) was documented in a study of beta chain features in type 1 diabetes (dated by TCRdb to 2016 to 2018). For the study in its entirety: Mean age, gender distribution, total cell number and subset yield did not differ between patients and healthy donors. A total of over 90,000,000 sorted cells were examined across all samples, and a strong correlation was observed between cell number per subset and RNA yield. In the study, recently diagnosed type 1 diabetes patients and matched healthy donors were compared on the TCRB repertoires of their sorted circulating CD4+ T cell subsets. Regulatory and stem cell-like memory subsets were obtained from only 8 patients and roughly 8 healthy donors, while naive and central memory subsets were obtained from all 28 donors. The investigation overall reported the following: Because cDNA rather than genomic DNA was sequenced, highly expressing activated cells could have been over-represented, although no difference in activation and CD3 levels was found between groups. Naive, central memory and regulatory TCRB repertoires appeared more similar among patients than among healthy donors. Shorter templates might be favored by PCR, yet because patient and control samples were amplified and corrected together, any such skew would affect both groups equally. Only small numbers of individuals were included in the HLA sub-analyses, which left unresolved whether HLA type had any influence on TCRB rearrangement. Fewer insertions and more nucleotide deletions at VDJ recombination sites were observed in patients with type 1 diabetes, implying thymic rearrangement abnormalities. A moderate but significant shortening of TCRB CDR3 length was observed in type 1 diabetes patients in all four CD4+ subsets.

A single peripheral blood draw of approximately 120 mL on average was collected from each donor into heparinised tubes. Naive, central memory, regulatory and stem cell-like memory CD4+ T cells were sorted on a BD FACSAria II using a panel including CD45RO, CCR7, CD25, CD127, CD95 and CD27. A purity above 95% was achieved for all sorted populations. PBMCs were isolated right away by Lymphoprep density gradient centrifugation and were stained directly, without culture. To minimize batch effects, samples were stained and sorted in pairs, one healthy donor with one patient per experiment. Measured from the cysteine to the phenylalanine, the CDR3 is 12 residues long. Only the CDR3 part of the read is kept: 36 bases, read in frame from the first base. CDR1 SEHNR and CDR2 FQNEAQ were looked up in the germline V gene (reference sequence). V loses 5 bases of germline sequence and J loses 5 bases, and the interval between the two ends is 7 bases.

As to this clone: Its recognized antigen is unknown. Qualities for individual bases were not recorded, and no much larger clone is one base off.

All of the isolated RNA was reverse transcribed with the High Capacity cDNA Reverse Transcription Kit, so expressed TCRB transcripts were sequenced. Deep immunoSEQ sequencing was applied to naive, central memory and regulatory T cell samples, giving an average of roughly 3.5 million total reads per sample. Sorted cells were lysed in RLT buffer, and RNA was extracted using DNase-treated RNeasy Micro or Mini kits according to cell number. To prevent cross-contamination, each cell subset was processed individually, whereas patient and healthy donor samples were processed jointly. Using the immunoSEQ multiplex PCR, TCRB sequences were amplified from cDNA into 87-bp fragments spanning the CDR3 region. The amplicons were sequenced using the Illumina HiSeq platform. The paper's processing steps were these. Synthetic template baselines were used to correct PCR bias computationally, reads within Hamming distance 2 were collapsed, and singletons that could not be merged were discarded. Reads were aligned against IMGT to assign V, D and J genes, CDR3 length and insertions or deletions at six rearrangement sites. Within each subset, clonotype counts were normalized to the number of sorted cells before true diversity and Gini coefficients were calculated with the tcR R package. The overlap coefficient, calculated on TCRB nucleotide sequences, was used to quantify repertoire sharing. Entries here come from immuneACCESS through TCRdb and include only in-frame sequences with V and J called. Some clones fail to appear in such tables; in the studies checked, an unresolved V gene covers under half of the shortfall, and the cause of the remainder is unknown. Clone size and V and J calls were adopted from that table, with D and trimming inferred from the DNA. Here the sample has about 5,700 clones; around 74% occur a single time. The top ten hold over 2% of the sample.

Sequenced: Tregs from blood. The cell subset or site label for this specimen denotes: regulatory CD4+ T cells. The TCR sequence derives from a young man in good health. This chain is built from TRBV7-9 and TRBJ1-5; a weak D assignment points to TRBD1 (5 bases agree). The DNA sequence reads TGTGCCAGCAGCCCAGGGCATCAGCCCCAGCATTTT. Protein translation: CASSPGHQPQHF. When the CDR3 is completed using the reference TRBV7-9 and TRBJ1-5 genes on either side, the full variable domain is DTGVSQNPRHKITKRGQNVTFRCDPISEHNRLYWYRQTLGQGPEFLTYFQNEAQLEKSRLLSDRFSAERPKGSFSTLEIQRTEQGDSAMYLCASSPGHQPQHFGDGTRLSIL.